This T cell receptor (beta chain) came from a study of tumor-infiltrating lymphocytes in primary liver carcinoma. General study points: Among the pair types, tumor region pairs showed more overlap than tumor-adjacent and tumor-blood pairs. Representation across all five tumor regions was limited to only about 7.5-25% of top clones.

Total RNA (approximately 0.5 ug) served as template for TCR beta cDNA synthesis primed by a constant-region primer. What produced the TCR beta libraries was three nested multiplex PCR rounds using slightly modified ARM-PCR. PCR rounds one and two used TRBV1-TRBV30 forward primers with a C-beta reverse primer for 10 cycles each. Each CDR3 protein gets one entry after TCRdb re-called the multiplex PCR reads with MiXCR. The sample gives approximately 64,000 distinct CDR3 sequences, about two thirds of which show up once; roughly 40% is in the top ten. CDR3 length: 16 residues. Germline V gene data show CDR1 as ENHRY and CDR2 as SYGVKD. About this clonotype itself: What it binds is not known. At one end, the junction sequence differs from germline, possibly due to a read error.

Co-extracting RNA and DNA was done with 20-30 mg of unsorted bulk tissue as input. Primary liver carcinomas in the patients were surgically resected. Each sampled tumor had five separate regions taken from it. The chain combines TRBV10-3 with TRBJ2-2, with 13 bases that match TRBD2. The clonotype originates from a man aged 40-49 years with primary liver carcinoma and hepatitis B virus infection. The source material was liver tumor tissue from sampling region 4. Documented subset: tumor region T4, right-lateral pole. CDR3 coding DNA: TGTGCCATCAGCCTAGGACTAGCGGGAGTCACCGGGGAGCTGCTCTTT. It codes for CAISLGLAGVTGELLF.